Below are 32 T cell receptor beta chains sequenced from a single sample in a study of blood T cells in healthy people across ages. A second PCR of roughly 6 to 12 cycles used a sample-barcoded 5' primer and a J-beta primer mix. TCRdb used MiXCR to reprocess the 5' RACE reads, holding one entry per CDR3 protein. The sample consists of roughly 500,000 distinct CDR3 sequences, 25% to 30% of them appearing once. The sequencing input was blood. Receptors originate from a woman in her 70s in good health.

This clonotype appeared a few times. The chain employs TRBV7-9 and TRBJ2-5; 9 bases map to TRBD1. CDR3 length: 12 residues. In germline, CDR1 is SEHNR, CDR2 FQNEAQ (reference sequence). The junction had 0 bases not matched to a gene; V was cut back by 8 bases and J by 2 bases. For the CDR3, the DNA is TGTGCCAGCGGGACAGGGCAAGAGACCCAGTACTTC. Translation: CASGTGQETQYF.

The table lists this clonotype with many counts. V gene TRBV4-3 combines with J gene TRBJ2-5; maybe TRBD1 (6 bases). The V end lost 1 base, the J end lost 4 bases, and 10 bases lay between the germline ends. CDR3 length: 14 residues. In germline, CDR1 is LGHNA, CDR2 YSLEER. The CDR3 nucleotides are TGCGCCAGCAGCCAAGGCGGACAGAGAGAGACCCAGTACTTC. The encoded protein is CASSQGGQRETQYF.

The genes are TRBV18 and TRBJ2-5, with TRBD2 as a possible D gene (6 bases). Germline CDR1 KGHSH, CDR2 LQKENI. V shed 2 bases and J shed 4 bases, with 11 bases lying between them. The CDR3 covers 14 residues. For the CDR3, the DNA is TGTGCCAGCTCACCAATGCGGGGCCGAGAGACCCAGTACTTC. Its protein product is CASSPMRGRETQYF.

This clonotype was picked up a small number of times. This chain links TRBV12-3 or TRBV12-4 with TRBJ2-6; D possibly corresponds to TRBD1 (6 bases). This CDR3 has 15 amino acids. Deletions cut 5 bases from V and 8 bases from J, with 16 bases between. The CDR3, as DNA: TGTGCCAGCAGTCTTCACAGGGCTAGGACCAACGTCCTGACTTTC. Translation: CASSLHRARTNVLTF.

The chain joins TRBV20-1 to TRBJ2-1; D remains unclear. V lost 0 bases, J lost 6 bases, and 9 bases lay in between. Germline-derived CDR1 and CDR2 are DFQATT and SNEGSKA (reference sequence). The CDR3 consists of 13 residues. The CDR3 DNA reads TGCAGTGCTAGAGATGCGAGTCGCAATGAGCAGTTCTTC. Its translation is CSARDASRNEQFF.

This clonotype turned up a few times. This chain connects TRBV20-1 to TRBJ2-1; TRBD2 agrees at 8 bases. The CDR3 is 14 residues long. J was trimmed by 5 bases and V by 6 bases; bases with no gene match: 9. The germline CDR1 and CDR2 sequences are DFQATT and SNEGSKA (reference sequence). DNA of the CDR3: TGCAGTGCCCTGAGCGGGAGCAGGGACAATGAGCAGTTCTTC. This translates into CSALSGSRDNEQFF.

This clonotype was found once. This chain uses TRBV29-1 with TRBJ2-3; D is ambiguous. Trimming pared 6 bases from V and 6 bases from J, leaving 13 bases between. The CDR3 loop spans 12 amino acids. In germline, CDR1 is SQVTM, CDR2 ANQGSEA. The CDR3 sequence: CSVLPESDTQYF. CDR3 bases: TGCAGCGTCCTCCCAGAGAGCGATACGCAGTATTTT.

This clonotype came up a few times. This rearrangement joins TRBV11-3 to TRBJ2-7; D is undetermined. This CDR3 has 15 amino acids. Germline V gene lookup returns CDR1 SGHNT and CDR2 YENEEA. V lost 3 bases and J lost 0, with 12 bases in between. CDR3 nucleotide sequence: TGTGCCAGCAGCTTCTCAGGCGGAAGCTCCTACGAGCAGTACTTC. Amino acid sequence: CASSFSGGSSYEQYF.

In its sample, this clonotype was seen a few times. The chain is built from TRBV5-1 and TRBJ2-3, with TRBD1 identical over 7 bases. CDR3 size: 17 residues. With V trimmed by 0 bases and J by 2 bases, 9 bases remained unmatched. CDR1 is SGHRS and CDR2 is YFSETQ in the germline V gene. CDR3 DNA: TGCGCCAGCAGCTTGGCCCCCGGGACAGCCGCCACAGATACGCAGTATTTT. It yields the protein CASSLAPGTAATDTQYF.

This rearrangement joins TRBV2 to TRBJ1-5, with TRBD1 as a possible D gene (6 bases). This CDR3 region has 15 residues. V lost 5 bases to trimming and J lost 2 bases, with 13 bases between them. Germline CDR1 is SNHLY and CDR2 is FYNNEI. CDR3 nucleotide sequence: TGTGCCAGCAGTTTGGACAGCCGGGGCAATCAGCCCCAGCATTTT. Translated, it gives CASSLDSRGNQPQHF.

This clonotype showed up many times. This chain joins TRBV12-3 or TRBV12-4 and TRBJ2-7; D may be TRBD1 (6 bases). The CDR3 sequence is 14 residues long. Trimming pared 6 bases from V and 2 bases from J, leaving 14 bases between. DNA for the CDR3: TGTGCCAGCAGCCCCCAGGGGAACCCCTACGAGCAGTACTTC. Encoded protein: CASSPQGNPYEQYF.

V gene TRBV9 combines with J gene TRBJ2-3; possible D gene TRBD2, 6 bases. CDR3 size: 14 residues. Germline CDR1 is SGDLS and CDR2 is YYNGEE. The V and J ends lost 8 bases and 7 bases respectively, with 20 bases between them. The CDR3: CASGRAGSVHTQYF. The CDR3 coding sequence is TGTGCCAGTGGTAGGGCGGGGTCGGTGCATACGCAGTATTTT.

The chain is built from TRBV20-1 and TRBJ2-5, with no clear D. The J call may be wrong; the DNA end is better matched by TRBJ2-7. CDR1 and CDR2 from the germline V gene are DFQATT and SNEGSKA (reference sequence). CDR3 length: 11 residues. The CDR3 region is CSARMIYEQYF. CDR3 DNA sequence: TGCAGTGCTAGGATGATTTACGAGCAGTACTTC.

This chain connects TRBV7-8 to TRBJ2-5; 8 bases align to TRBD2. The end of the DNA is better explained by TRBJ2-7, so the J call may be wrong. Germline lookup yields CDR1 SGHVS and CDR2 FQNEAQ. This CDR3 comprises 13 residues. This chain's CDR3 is CASSSGTRYEQYF. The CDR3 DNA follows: TGTGCCAGCAGCAGCGGGACTAGGTACGAGCAGTACTTC.

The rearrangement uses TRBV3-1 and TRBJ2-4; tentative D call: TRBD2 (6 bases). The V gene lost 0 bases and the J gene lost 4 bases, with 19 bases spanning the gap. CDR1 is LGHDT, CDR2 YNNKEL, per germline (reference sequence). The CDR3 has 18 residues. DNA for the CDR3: TGTGCCAGCAGCCAAGAAAGGGGCTGGCCTAGCGAGAAAAACATTCAGTACTTC. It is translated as CASSQERGWPSEKNIQYF. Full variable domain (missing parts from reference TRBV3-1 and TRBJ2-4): DTAVSQTPKYLVTQMGNDKSIKCEQNLGHDTMYWYKQDSKKFLKIMFSYNNKELIINETVPNRFSPKSPDKAHLNLHINSLELGDSAVYFCASSQERGWPSEKNIQYFGAGTRLSVL.

The CDR3 sequence is CAISEWSASGNTIYF. For the CDR3, the DNA is TGTGCCATCAGTGAGTGGTCAGCCTCTGGAAACACCATATATTTT. The V call is TRBV10-3, the J call TRBJ1-3; D is ambiguous. The CDR3 has 15 residues. V was trimmed by 1 base and J by 0 bases, leaving 7 bases between them. Germline assignment: CDR1 ENHRY and CDR2 SYGVKD.

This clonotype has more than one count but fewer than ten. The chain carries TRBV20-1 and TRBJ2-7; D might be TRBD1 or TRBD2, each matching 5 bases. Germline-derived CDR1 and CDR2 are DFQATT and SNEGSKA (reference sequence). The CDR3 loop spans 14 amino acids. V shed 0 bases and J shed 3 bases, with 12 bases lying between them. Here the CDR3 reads CSARDLTRGYEQYF. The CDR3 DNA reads TGCAGTGCTAGAGATCTAACTAGGGGCTACGAGCAGTACTTC.

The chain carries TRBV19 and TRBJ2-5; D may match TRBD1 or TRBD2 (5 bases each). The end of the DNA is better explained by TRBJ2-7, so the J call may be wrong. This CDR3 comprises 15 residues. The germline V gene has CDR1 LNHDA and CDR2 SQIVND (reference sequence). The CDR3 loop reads CASSIRPGPDHEQYF. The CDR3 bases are TGTGCCAGTAGTATCCGACCGGGGCCCGACCACGAGCAGTACTTC.

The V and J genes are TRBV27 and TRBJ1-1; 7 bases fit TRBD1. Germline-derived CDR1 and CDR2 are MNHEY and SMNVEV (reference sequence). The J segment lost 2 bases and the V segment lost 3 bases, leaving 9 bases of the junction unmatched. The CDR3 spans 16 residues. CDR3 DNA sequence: TGTGCCAGCAGTTTGCGTTCCGGGACAGTTAACACTGAAGCTTTCTTT. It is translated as CASSLRSGTVNTEAFF.

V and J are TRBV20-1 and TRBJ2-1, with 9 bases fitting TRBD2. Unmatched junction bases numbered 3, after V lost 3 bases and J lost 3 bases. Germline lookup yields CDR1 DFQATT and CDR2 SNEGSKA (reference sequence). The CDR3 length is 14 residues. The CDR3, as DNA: TGCAGTGCTAGCGGGCGGGGGGGCTACAATGAGCAGTTCTTC. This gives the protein CSASGRGGYNEQFF.

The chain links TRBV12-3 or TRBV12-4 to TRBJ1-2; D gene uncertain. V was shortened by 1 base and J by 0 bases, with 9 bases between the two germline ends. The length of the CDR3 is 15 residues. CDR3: CASSLVGIANYGYTF. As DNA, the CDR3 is TGTGCCAGCAGTTTAGTCGGGATAGCTAACTATGGCTACACCTTC.

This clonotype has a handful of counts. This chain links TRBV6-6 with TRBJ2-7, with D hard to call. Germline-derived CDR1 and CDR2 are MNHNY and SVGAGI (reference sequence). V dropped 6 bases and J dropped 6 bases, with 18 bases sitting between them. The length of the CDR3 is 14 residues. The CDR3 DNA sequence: TGTGCCAGCAGCCAAACTACCGGTTTAGGCGAGCAGTACTTC. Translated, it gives CASSQTTGLGEQYF.

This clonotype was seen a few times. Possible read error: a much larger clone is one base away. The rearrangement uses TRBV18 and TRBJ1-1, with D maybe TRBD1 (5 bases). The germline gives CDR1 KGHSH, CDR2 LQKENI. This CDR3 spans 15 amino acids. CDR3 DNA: TGTGCCGGCTCAGGCGGGGCCCGTTGGAACACTGAAGCTTTCTTT. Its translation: CAGSGGARWNTEAFF.

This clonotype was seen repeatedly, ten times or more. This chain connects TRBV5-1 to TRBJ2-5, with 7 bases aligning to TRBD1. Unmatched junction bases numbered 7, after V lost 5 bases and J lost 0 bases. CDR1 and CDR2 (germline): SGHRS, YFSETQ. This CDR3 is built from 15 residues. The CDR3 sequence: CASRPGQFYQETQYF. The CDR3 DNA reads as TGCGCCAGCAGACCGGGACAGTTTTACCAAGAGACCCAGTACTTC.

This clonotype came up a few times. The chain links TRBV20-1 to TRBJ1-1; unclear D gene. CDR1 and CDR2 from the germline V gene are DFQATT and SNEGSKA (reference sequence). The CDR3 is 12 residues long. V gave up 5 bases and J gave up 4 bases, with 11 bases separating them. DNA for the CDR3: TGCAGTGCTCGGGAGGGATCCACTGAAGCTTTCTTT. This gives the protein CSAREGSTEAFF.

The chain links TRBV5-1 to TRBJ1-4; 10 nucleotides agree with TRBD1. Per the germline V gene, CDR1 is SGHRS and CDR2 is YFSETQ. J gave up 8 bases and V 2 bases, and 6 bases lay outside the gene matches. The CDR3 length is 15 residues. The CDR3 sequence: CASSFMGTGDEKLFF. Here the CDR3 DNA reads TGCGCCAGCAGCTTCATGGGGACAGGGGACGAAAAACTGTTTTTT.

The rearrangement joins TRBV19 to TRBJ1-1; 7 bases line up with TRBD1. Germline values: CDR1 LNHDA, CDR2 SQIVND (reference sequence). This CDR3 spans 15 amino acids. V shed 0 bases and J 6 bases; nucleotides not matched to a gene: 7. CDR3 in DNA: TGTGCCAGTAGTATAGATGGGAGGGGGCTGGCTGAAGCTTTCTTT. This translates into CASSIDGRGLAEAFF.

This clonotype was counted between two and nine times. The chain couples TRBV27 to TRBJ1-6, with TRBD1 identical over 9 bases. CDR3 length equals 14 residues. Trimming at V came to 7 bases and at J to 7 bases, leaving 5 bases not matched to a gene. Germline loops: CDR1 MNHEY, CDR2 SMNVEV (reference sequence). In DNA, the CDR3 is TGTGCCAGCATTCCGGGACAGGGAAATTCACCCCTCCACTTT. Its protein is CASIPGQGNSPLHF.

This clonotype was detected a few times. CDR3 sequence reads: CASSGDRGGYGYTF. The CDR3 DNA is TGTGCCAGCAGTGGAGACAGGGGAGGCTATGGCTACACCTTC. The chain links TRBV6-1 to TRBJ1-2, with TRBD1 matching over 8 bases. Germline values: CDR1 MNHNS, CDR2 SASEGT. This CDR3 has 14 residues. V shed 4 bases and J 4 bases; nucleotides not matched to a gene: 5.

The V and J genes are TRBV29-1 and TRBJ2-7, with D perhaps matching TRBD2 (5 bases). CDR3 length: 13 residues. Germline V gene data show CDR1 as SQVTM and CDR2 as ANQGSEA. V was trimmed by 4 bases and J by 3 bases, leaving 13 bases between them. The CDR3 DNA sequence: TGCAGCGTTGGGGGAGTACTGAGCTACGAGCAGTACTTC. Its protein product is CSVGGVLSYEQYF.

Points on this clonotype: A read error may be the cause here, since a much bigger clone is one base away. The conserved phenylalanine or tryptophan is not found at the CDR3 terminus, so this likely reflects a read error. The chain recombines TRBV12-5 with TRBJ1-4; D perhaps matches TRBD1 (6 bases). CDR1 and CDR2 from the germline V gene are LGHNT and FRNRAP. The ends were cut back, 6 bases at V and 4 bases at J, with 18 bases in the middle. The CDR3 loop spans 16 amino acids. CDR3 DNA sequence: TGTGCTAGTGGCGGCCCGGCAGGAGGGGGTAATGAAAAACTGTTTTAT. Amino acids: CASGGPAGGGNEKLFY.

The CDR3: CASSLRTGSGEQYF. The CDR3, as DNA: TGTGCCAGCAGCCTCAGGACAGGTTCCGGCGAGCAGTACTTC. This chain joins TRBV3-1 and TRBJ2-7, with TRBD1 identical over 7 bases. The trim removed 4 bases at V and 6 bases at J, leaving 9 bases unmatched. CDR3 length: 14 residues. Germline CDR1 and CDR2: LGHDT and YNNKEL (reference sequence).